This record concerns one T cell receptor (beta chain) sequence. Germline CDR1 reads SGHRS; CDR2 reads YFSETQ. The length of the CDR3 is 15 residues. The ends lost 4 bases at V and 7 bases at J; junction bases unmatched: 6. The record originates from a study of shared clonotypes between healthy human individuals. Produced via immunoSEQ multiplex PCR; TCRdb's table is partial and in-frame only. The profile shows 450,000 to 600,000 clones, less than 85% of them singletons. The specimen was PBMCs. The chain employs TRBV5-1 and TRBJ2-1; TRBD2 matches at 12 bases. The sequence was collected from a woman between 40 and 50 years old in good health. Some clones in this sample may be carry-over from other donors' samples. CDR3 in DNA: TGCGCCAGCAGCCCGGACGGGACTAGCGGGAATGAGCAGTTCTTC. This sequence encodes CASSPDGTSGNEQFF. Full variable domain (outside the CDR3, taken from reference TRBV5-1 and TRBJ2-1): KAGVTQTPRYLIKTRGQQVTLSCSPISGHRSVSWYQQTPGQGLQFLFEYFSETQRNKGNFPGRFSGRQFSNSRSEMNVSTLELGDSALYLCASSPDGTSGNEQFFGPGTRLTVL.